This record concerns one T cell receptor beta chain sequence. This likely comes from a read error, as the CDR3 has no conserved phenylalanine or tryptophan at its end. The data belong to a study of tumor-infiltrating lymphocytes in primary liver carcinoma. The tissue used was unsorted bulk material of about 19-31 mg. RNA and DNA were co-extracted from it with the AllPrep DNA/RNA mini kit. From germline, CDR1 is MNHNY and CDR2 SVGAGI (reference sequence). V gave up 8 bases and J gave up 6 bases; unmatched junction bases: 14. This CDR3 comprises 15 residues. With 500 ng total RNA as template and a constant-region primer, TCR beta cDNA was made. TCR beta libraries came from three nested multiplex PCR rounds using slightly modified ARM-PCR. Primers for the first two PCR rounds were TRBV1-TRBV30 forward primers and a C-beta reverse primer (about 10 cycles per round). MiXCR, applied by TCRdb to the multiplex PCR reads, yields one record per CDR3 protein. The data show fewer than 110,000 distinct CDR3 sequences, about two thirds seen once.

This receptor was identified in an older woman with primary liver carcinoma and hepatitis B virus infection. V is TRBV6-6 and J is TRBJ2-7, with 9 bases aligning to TRBD2. Sequenced material: liver tumor tissue from sampling region 2. Subset denoted: tumor region T2, inferior pole. CDR3 region: CASGLAGGRAGEQYL. The CDR3 region has the DNA TGTGCCAGCGGACTTGCGGGGGGGAGGGCTGGCGAGCAGTACCTC.